The 12 T cell receptor beta chains reported below all come from one sample, sequenced in a study of OX40 agonist ivuxolimab in advanced cancers. Clones were sequenced by immunoSEQ multiplex PCR, and TCRdb holds only the in-frame ones, with some missing. The sample has about 81,000 clones, around 84% seen once; the top ten hold approximately 6.3%. The starting material was CD4+ or CD8+ T cells sorted from blood, obtained in a trial of the OX40 agonist ivuxolimab. The receptors were gathered from an adult with an advanced solid tumor such as melanoma, head and neck, liver or kidney cancer.

The chain combines TRBV5-4 with TRBJ2-3; 8 nucleotides line up with TRBD2. V dropped 4 bases and J dropped 1; count of bases not matched to a gene: 5. The CDR3 is 15 amino acids. Germline V gives CDR1 SGHNT, CDR2 YYREEE (reference sequence). DNA for the CDR3: TGTGCCAGCAGCAATAGCGGGGCTGGCACAGATACGCAGTATTTT. Translated: CASSNSGAGTDTQYF. Combining the CDR3 with reference TRBV5-4 and TRBJ2-3 gives the whole variable domain ETGVTQSPTHLIKTRGQQVTLRCSSQSGHNTVSWYQQALGQGPQFIFQYYREEENGRGNFPPRFSGLQFPNYSSELNVNALELDDSALYLCASSNSGAGTDTQYFGPGTRLTVL.

This chain uses TRBV28 with TRBJ1-5, with 10 bases that match TRBD1. Germline V gene lookup returns CDR1 MDHEN and CDR2 SYDVKM. This CDR3 has 16 residues. The V segment lost 4 bases and the J segment 4 bases; nucleotides outside the gene matches: 7. The CDR3, as DNA: TGTGCCAGCAGTTCCTTGAGGACAGGGGGAAATCAGCCCCAGCATTTT. Translation gives CASSSLRTGGNQPQHF.

The chain is built from TRBV29-1 and TRBJ2-1; D gene uncertain. Trimming removed 4 bases at V and 0 bases at J, with 13 bases between. This CDR3 is built from 15 residues. In germline, CDR1 is SQVTM, CDR2 ANQGSEA. CDR3 coding DNA: TGCAGCGTTGGGGCTAGGATCAGCTCCTACAATGAGCAGTTCTTC. It yields the protein CSVGARISSYNEQFF.

The CDR3 protein is CASSLDPEGGRGYNEQFF. As DNA, the CDR3 is TGTGCCAGCAGCTTAGACCCGGAGGGTGGTCGAGGCTACAATGAGCAGTTCTTC. The chain joins TRBV11-2 to TRBJ2-1, with D tentatively TRBD2 (6 bases). The CDR3 extends over 18 amino acids. Deletions cut 0 bases from V and 3 bases from J, with 18 bases between. Germline lookup yields CDR1 SGHAT and CDR2 FQNNGV.

This chain uses TRBV5-4 with TRBJ2-7; 9 nucleotides agree with TRBD1. The V gene end was trimmed by 4 bases and the J gene end by 3 bases; junction bases not matched to a gene: 8. CDR1 is SGHNT, CDR2 YYREEE, per germline (reference sequence). The CDR3 totals 15 residues. The CDR3 DNA sequence: TGTGCCAGCAGCGGACCGGGACAGGGTATCTACGAGCAGTACTTC. Its protein product is CASSGPGQGIYEQYF.

The genes are TRBV9 and TRBJ2-7; the D gene could be TRBD1 or TRBD2 (5 bases each). The CDR3 sequence is 12 residues long. V shed 0 bases and J shed 4 bases, with 5 bases lying between them. Germline lookup yields CDR1 SGDLS and CDR2 YYNGEE. Written as DNA, the CDR3 is TGTGCCAGCAGCGTAGGGGGGTACGAGCAGTACTTC. Translation: CASSVGGYEQYF.

J is TRBJ2-7 and V is TRBV6-5, with TRBD1 matching over 9 bases. The CDR3 extends over 14 amino acids. The trim removed 6 bases at V and 3 bases at J, leaving 6 bases unmatched. Germline lookup yields CDR1 MNHEY and CDR2 SVGAGI. The CDR3 loop is CASRAPGQGYEQYF. DNA for the CDR3: TGTGCCAGCAGGGCCCCGGGACAGGGCTACGAGCAGTACTTC.

J is TRBJ2-7 and V is TRBV28; D gene unclear. The CDR3 is 16 residues long. Trimming pared 5 bases from V and 4 bases from J, leaving 21 bases between. Per the germline V gene, CDR1 is MDHEN and CDR2 is SYDVKM. CDR3 amino acids: CASSIPLGEGDYEQYF. The CDR3 DNA sequence: TGTGCCAGCAGTATCCCCTTGGGTGAAGGAGATTACGAGCAGTACTTC. Complete variable domain (other parts from reference TRBV28 and TRBJ2-7): DVKVTQSSRYLVKRTGEKVFLECVQDMDHENMFWYRQDPGLGLRLIYFSYDVKMKEKGDIPEGYSVSREKKERFSLILESASTNQTSMYLCASSIPLGEGDYEQYFGPGTRLTVT.

CDR3 bases: TGTGCCACTCTCACCCCGGGGAGAGGGAATGAAAAACTGTTTTTT. Protein product: CATLTPGRGNEKLFF. The rearrangement links TRBV2 to TRBJ1-4; D not resolved. Germline lookup yields CDR1 SNHLY and CDR2 FYNNEI. The CDR3 extends over 15 amino acids. The V gene lost 10 bases and the J gene lost 5 bases, with 20 bases spanning the gap.

V usage is TRBV19 and J usage is TRBJ2-1, with D perhaps matching TRBD2 (6 bases). In germline, CDR1 is LNHDA, CDR2 SQIVND (reference sequence). V was clipped by 2 bases and J by 8 bases, with 19 bases between them. The CDR3 totals 16 residues. CDR3 in amino acids: CASSISALGGLDEQFF. The CDR3 region has the DNA TGTGCCAGTAGTATATCAGCATTGGGGGGTCTCGATGAGCAGTTCTTC.

This chain links TRBV9 with TRBJ2-2, with D perhaps matching TRBD1 (5 bases). V was shortened by 4 bases and J by 7 bases, with 8 bases between the two germline ends. This CDR3 comprises 12 residues. The germline V gene has CDR1 SGDLS and CDR2 YYNGEE. CDR3 residues: CASSQGGGELFF. Here the CDR3 DNA reads TGTGCCAGCAGCCAGGGCGGCGGGGAGCTGTTTTTT.

This clone was recorded once. The DNA for the CDR3 is TGTGCCAGCAGTTTATCCCCACCAGGGGTAATGAACACTGAAGCTTTCTTT. Amino acids: CASSLSPPGVMNTEAFF. The chain combines TRBV27 with TRBJ1-1; tentative D call: TRBD1 (6 bases). Germline V lookup: CDR1 MNHEY, CDR2 SMNVEV (reference sequence). With 0 bases removed from V and 0 bases from J, the gap between germline ends came to 14 bases. The CDR3 length is 17 residues.